This T cell receptor (beta chain) emerged from a study of blood T cell repertoires in COVID-19. Germline CDR1 is SGHNT and CDR2 is YYREEE (reference sequence). The CDR3 loop spans 14 amino acids. J was trimmed by 4 bases and V by 1 base; bases with no gene match: 1. Assay: immunoSEQ multiplex PCR; the TCRdb copy retains only in-frame clones and omits some. The sample includes over 350,000 clones, about 85% of them seen just once. The sequence derives from a woman aged 18-29 years with acute COVID-19. V gene TRBV5-4 combines with J gene TRBJ2-7; 11 bases fit TRBD1. Sequencing used PBMCs or T cells enriched from blood (not recorded which). The CDR3 reads CASSLRDRGYEQYF. CDR3 bases: TGTGCCAGCAGCTTGAGGGACAGGGGGTACGAGCAGTACTTC.